This T cell receptor (beta chain) was sequenced in a study of radiation and T cells in renal cell carcinoma (dated by TCRdb to about 2020). Describing the broader study: A total of 50 to 55 samples underwent TCR beta sequencing, made up of roughly 26 tumors and about 27 peripheral blood samples. The last blood draw happened 4 weeks after radiation, timed to coincide with nephrectomy. Across all 53 samples, several million unique CDR3 nucleotide sequences encoding some 2.6 million unique CDR3 amino acid sequences were identified.

Findings and caveats that apply to the study as a whole: Top tumor clonotypes rose in blood from baseline to 2 weeks post-radiation, then contracted by 4 weeks, suggesting transient expansion of tumor-resident clones. With a single-armed trial design, the study had no way to address how radiation dose or scheduling affects the TCR repertoire. Dynamics of the blood repertoire were not tracked past 4 weeks after treatment. No pretreatment tumor biopsies were available, so the baseline intratumoral presence of clonotypes could not be determined.

Its CDR3 holds 15 amino acids, cysteine through phenylalanine. The only DNA kept is the CDR3, 45 bases in frame from the first base. The junction shows trimming of 1 base on V and 3 bases on J, plus 14 bases between the germline ends. According to the germline V gene, CDR1 reads SGHDT and CDR2 reads YYEEEE. Following the manufacturer's recommendations, the immunoSEQ kit was used to generate TCR beta libraries from genomic DNA. Library preparation used a first multiplex PCR with proprietary primers, then a second PCR adding unique barcodes, with bead cleanups after each round. Each sample batch included a kit-provided positive control reaction and a negative control reaction. The final libraries underwent checking on an Agilent 4200 TapeStation D1000 ScreenTape, volumetric pooling, and quantification by qPCR. An Illumina NextSeq500 fitted with a MidOutput 150-cycle cartridge performed the sequencing, running 156 Read1 cycles and 15 Index1 cycles with the kit's custom primers. The pooled library was loaded at about 1 pM, and about 19% PhiX control was spiked in. The study's processing was this. Vendor-processed data were analyzed in R, and a clonotype was defined as all T cells sharing the same CDR3 nucleotide sequence. In the clone abundance analyses, frequencies were normalized to the 10,000 most abundant clones in each sample. Public T cell clones, which averaged fewer than five per sample, were excluded before analysis. An abundance difference of at least 32-fold between compartments was the criterion for calling clonotypes tumor-enriched or baseline blood-enriched. A beta-binomial differential abundance model was applied to find clonotypes that expanded or contracted between blood time points. The Baroni-Urbani and Buser coefficient was used to measure tumor-blood repertoire similarity, and groups were compared with two-tailed Wilcoxon tests in R. TCRdb carries this immuneACCESS record with in-frame sequences only. Its versions omit some clonotypes, under half of them owing to an unresolved V gene in the studies checked, with the rest unexplained. V and J calls and clone size are given by that table; D and trimming were obtained from the DNA. Within this sample are 130,000 to 150,000 clones, with roughly 90% of them counted one time only. Around 17% of the sample belongs to the ten largest clones.

Turning to this clone: It has no known antigen specificity. No qualities accompany the bases; no much larger clone lies one base away.

The intended sense of this specimen's time point label: blood 4 weeks post-SBRT, at nephrectomy. The treatment or condition label corresponds to: 15 Gy SBRT to primary tumor, nephrectomy 4 weeks later. The samples were drawn from a clinical trial, where primary renal cell carcinomas were treated with 15 Gy of stereotactic body radiation therapy and then removed by nephrectomy 4 weeks afterward. Serial peripheral blood from radiation-treated patients was sampled at baseline, 2 weeks and 4 weeks after SBRT to track tumor-enriched clonotypes. Every patient had renal cell carcinoma of clear cell pathology. The QIAamp DNA Blood Mini Kit (Qiagen) was used to prepare genomic DNA for TCR sequencing. Samples were included in the analyses only if all quality control checks were passed.

The receptor was isolated from a woman between 50 and 59 years old with renal cell carcinoma. The source material was blood, sampled from a patient whose treatment included radiotherapy and nephrectomy. Recombination connected TRBV5-6 to TRBJ2-7; the best D guess is TRBD1, with 6 bases matching. Here is the DNA: TGTGCCAGCAGCTTGCGGGGACATACATTCTACGAGCAGTACTTC. It translates to CASSLRGHTFYEQYF.